This T cell receptor beta chain originates from a study of beta chain features in type 1 diabetes. Study details: The patient and healthy donor groups were comparable for age, gender and cell yields.

Points on this clone: The antigen remains undetermined.

cDNA synthesis used the whole RNA isolate, giving expressed TCRB sequences. The repertoire was sequenced with immunoSEQ multiplex PCR; TCRdb's copy has only in-frame clones and lacks some. This sample carries about 900,000 clones, 15% to 20% of them seen once, and the ten largest clones take 0.02% to 0.025%. The authors took one heparinised blood draw, averaging approximately 120 mL, from each donor. The V and J ends lost 2 bases and 1 base, in that order; junction bases with no gene match: 11. CDR1 SEHNR and CDR2 FQNEAQ come from the germline V gene (reference sequence). The CDR3 length is 18 residues. Study results and limitations: High-TCR-expressing cells could be over-represented by cDNA sequencing. Naive, central memory and regulatory TCRB repertoires appeared more similar among patients than healthy donors.

Sequencing was performed on naive CD4+ T cells from blood. The origin of this receptor is a woman aged 18-29 years in good health. This chain links TRBV7-9 with TRBJ2-7; TRBD2 aligns across 10 bases. CDR3 region: CASSLSPSAGGVSYEQYF. The DNA of the CDR3 is TGTGCCAGCAGCTTATCCCCATCAGCGGGAGGGGTGTCCTACGAGCAGTACTTC.